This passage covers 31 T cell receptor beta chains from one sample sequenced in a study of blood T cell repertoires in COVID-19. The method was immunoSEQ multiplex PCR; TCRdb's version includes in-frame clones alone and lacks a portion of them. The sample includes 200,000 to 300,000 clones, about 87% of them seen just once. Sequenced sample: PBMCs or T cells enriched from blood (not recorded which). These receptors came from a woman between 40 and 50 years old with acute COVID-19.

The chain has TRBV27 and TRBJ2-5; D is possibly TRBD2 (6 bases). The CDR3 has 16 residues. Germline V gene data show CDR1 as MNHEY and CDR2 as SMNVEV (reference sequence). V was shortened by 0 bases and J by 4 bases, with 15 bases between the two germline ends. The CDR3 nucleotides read TGTGCCAGCAGTTTATCGTGGGGGAGGAGGGTAGAGACCCAGTACTTC. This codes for CASSLSWGRRVETQYF.

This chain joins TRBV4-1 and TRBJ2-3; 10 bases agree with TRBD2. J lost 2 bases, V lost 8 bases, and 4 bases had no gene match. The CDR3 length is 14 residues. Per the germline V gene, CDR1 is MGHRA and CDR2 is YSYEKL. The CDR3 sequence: CASRAGGNTDTQYF. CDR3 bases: TGCGCCAGCCGAGCGGGAGGGAACACAGATACGCAGTATTTT.

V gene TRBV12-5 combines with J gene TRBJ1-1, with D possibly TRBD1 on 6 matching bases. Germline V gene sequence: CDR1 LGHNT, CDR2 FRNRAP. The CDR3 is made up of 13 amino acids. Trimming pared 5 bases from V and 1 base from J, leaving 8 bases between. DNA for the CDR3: TGTGCTAGTGGTCCCAGGGGGAACACTGAAGCTTTCTTT. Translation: CASGPRGNTEAFF.

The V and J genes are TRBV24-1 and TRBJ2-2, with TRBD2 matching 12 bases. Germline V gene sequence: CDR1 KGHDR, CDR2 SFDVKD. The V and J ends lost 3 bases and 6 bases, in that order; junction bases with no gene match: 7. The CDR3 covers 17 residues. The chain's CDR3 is CATSDPSTSGRPGELFF. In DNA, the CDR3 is TGTGCCACCAGTGATCCTTCGACTAGCGGGAGACCCGGGGAGCTGTTTTTT.

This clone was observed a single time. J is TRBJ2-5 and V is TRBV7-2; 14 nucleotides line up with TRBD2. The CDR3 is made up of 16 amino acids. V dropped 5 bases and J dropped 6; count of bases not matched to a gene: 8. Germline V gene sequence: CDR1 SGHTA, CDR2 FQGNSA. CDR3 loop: CASSGGTSGSFQTQYF. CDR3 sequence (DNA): TGTGCCAGCAGCGGAGGGACTAGCGGGAGTTTCCAGACCCAGTACTTC.

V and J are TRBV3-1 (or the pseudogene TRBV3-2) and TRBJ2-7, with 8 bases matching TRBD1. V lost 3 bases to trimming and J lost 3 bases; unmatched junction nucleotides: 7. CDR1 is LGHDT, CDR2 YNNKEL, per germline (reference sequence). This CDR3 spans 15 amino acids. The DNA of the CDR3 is TGTGCCAGCAGCCACAGGGGGCAGGTTGGCTACGAGCAGTACTTC. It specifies CASSHRGQVGYEQYF.

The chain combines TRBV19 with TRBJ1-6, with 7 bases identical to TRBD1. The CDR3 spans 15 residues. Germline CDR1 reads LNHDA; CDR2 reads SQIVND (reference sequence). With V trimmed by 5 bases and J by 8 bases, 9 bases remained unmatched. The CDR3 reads CASSVGQHRDSPLHF. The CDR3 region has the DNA TGTGCCAGTAGTGTGGGACAGCACCGAGATTCACCCCTCCACTTT.

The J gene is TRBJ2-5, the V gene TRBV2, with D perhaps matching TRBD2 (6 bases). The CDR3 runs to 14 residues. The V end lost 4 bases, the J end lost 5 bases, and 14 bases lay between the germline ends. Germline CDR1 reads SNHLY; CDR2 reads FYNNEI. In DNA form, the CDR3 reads TGTGCCAGCAGTGGGGCAGGGAGGTTTGAGACCCAGTACTTC. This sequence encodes CASSGAGRFETQYF.

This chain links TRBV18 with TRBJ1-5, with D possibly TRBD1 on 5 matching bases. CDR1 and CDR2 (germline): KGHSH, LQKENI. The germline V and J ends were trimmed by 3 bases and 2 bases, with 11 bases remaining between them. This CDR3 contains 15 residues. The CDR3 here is CASSPGGRGNQPQHF. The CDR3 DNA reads TGTGCCAGCTCACCGGGGGGGAGAGGCAATCAGCCCCAGCATTTT.

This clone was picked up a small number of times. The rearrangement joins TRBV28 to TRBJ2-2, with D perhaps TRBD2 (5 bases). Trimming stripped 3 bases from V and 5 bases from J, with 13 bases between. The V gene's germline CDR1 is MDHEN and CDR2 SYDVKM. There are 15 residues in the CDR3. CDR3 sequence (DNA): TGTGCCAGCAGTTTGAGGGAGCTGGAGACCGGGGAGCTGTTTTTT. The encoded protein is CASSLRELETGELFF.

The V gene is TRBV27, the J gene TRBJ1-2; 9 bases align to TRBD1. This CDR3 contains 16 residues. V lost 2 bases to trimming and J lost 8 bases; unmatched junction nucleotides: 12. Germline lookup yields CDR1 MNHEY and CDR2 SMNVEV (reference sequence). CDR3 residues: CASSLNPGQGTPGYTF. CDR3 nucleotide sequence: TGTGCCAGCAGTTTAAATCCGGGACAGGGAACGCCAGGCTACACCTTC.

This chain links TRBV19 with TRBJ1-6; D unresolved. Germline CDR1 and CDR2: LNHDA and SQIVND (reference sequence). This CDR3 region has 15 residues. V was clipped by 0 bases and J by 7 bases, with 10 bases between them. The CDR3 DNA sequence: TGTGCCAGTAGTATAGAGAACAGTAGGAATTCACCCCTCCACTTT. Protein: CASSIENSRNSPLHF.

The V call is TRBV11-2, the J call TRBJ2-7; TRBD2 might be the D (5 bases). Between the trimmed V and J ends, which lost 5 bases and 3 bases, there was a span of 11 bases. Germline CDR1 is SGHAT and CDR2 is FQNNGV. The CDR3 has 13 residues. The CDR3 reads CASSPDSVYEQYF. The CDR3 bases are TGTGCCAGCAGCCCGGATAGCGTCTACGAGCAGTACTTC.

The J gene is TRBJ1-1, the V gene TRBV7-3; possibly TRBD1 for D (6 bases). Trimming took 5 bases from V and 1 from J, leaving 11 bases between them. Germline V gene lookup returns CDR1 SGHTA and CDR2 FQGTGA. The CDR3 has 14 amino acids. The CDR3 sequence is CASSLGHRNTEAFF. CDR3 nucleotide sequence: TGTGCCAGCAGCCTGGGACACCGGAACACTGAAGCTTTCTTT.

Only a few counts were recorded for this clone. The CDR3 nucleotides are TGTGCCAGCAGTTTTAACGAGGGCAGGGGTGGCTACACCTTC. Residues: CASSFNEGRGGYTF. The chain joins TRBV27 to TRBJ1-2, with D perhaps TRBD1 (6 bases). V lost 3 bases and J 7 bases, leaving 15 bases between the germline ends. The length of the CDR3 is 14 residues. Germline CDR1 MNHEY, CDR2 SMNVEV (reference sequence).

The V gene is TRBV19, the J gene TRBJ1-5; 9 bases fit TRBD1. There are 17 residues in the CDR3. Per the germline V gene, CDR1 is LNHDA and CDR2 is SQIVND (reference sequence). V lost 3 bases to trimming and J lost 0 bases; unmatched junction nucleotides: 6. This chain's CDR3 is CASSMGDRDHSNQPQHF. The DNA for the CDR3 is TGTGCCAGTAGTATGGGGGACAGGGACCATAGCAATCAGCCCCAGCATTTT.

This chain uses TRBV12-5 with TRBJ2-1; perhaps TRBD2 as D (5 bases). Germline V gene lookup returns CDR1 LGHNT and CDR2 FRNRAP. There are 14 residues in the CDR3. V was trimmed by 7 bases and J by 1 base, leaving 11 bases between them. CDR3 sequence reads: CASAPGGSYNEQFF. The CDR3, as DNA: TGTGCTAGTGCCCCCGGCGGGTCCTACAATGAGCAGTTCTTC.

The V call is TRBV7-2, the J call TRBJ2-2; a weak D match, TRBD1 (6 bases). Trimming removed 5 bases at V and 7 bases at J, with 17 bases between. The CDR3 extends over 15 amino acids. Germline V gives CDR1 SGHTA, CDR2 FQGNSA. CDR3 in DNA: TGTGCCAGCAGCCCCGGGACAACTATGGTCGGGGAGCTGTTTTTT. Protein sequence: CASSPGTTMVGELFF. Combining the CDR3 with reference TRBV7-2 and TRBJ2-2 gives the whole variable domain GAGVSQSPSNKVTEKGKDVELRCDPISGHTALYWYRQSLGQGLEFLIYFQGNSAPDKSGLPSDRFSAERTGGSVSTLTIQRTQQEDSAVYLCASSPGTTMVGELFFGEGSRLTVL.

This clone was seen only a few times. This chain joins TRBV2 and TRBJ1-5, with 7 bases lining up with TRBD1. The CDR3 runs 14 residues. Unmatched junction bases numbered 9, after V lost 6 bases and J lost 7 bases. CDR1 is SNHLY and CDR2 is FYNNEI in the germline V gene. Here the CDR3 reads CASRKGSGGQPQHF. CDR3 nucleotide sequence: TGTGCCAGCAGGAAGGGGTCAGGGGGACAGCCCCAGCATTTT.

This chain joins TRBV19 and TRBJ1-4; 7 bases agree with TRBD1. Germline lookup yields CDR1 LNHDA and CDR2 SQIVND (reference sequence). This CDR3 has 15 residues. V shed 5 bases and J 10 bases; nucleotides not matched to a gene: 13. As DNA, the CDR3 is TGTGCCAGTAGTGCCCAGATAGGGGGCCCGGGAAAACTGTTTTTT. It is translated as CASSAQIGGPGKLFF.

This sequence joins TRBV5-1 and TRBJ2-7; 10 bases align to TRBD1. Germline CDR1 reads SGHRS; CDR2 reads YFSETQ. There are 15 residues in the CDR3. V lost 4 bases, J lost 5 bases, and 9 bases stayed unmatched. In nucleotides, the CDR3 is TGCGCCAGCAGCGGAACCACCGGGACAGGGGACGAGCAGTACTTC. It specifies CASSGTTGTGDEQYF.

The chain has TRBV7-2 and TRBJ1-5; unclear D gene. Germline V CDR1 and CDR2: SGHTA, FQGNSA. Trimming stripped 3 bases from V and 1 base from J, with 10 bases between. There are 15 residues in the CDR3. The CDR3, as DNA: TGTGCCAGCAGCTTCTTAGGAGGGAGCAATCAGCCCCAGCATTTT. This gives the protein CASSFLGGSNQPQHF.

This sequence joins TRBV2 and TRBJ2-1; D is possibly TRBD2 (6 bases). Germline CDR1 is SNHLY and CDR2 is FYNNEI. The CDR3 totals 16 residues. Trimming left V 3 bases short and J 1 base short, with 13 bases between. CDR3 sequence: CASSDSSAGSYNEQFF. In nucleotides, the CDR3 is TGTGCCAGCAGTGATTCTAGCGCGGGATCCTACAATGAGCAGTTCTTC.

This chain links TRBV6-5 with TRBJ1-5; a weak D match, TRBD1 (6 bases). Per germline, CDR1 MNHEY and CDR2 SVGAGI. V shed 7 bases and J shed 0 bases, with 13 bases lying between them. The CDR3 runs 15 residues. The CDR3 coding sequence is TGTGCCAGCATCAACACAGGGCTTAGCAATCAGCCCCAGCATTTT. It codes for CASINTGLSNQPQHF.

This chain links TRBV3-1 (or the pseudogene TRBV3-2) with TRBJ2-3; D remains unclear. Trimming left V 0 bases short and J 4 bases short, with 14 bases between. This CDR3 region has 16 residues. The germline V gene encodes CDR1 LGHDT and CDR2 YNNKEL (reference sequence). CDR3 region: CASSQELLAGADTQYF. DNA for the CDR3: TGTGCCAGCAGCCAAGAGCTATTAGCTGGTGCAGATACGCAGTATTTT.

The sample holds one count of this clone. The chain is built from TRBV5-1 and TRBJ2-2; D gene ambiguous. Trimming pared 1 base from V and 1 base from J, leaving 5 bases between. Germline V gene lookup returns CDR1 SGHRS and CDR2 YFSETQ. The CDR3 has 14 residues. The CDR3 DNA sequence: TGCGCCAGCAGCTTGCTTATGAACACCGGGGAGCTGTTTTTT. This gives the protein CASSLLMNTGELFF.

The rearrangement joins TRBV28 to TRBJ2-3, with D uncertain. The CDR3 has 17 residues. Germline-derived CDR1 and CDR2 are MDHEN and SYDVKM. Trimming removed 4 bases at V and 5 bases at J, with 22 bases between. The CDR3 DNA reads TGTGCCAGCAGTTCTCCCTCCGGTCAGGCCGAATTAGATACGCAGTATTTT. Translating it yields CASSSPSGQAELDTQYF.

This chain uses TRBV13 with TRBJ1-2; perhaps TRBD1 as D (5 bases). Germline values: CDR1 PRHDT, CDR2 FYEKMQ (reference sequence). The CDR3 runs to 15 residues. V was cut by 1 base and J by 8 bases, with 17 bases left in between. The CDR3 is CASSLEFRVSGGYTF. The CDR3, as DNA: TGTGCCAGCAGCTTAGAGTTCAGGGTATCCGGAGGCTACACCTTC.

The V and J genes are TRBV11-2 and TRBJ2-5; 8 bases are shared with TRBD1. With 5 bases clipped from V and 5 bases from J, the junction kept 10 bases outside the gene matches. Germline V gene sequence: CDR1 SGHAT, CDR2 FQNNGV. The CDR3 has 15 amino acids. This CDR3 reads CASSPLGQGGETQYF. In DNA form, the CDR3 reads TGTGCCAGCAGCCCCCTCGGACAGGGCGGGGAGACCCAGTACTTC.

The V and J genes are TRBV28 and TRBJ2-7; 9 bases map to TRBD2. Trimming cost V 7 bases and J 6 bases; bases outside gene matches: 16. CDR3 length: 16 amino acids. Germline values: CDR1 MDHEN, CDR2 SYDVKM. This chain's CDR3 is CASIRRGSGSSAEQYF. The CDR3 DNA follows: TGTGCCAGCATCCGACGGGGTAGCGGGAGTTCTGCCGAGCAGTACTTC.

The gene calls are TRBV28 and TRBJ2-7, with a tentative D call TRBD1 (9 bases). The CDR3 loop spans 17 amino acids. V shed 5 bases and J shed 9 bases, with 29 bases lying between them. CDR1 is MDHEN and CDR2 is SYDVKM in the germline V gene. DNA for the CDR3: TGTGCCAGCAGTACGCCGATCGGGGGGGGACAGGGACGAAGGCAGTACTTC. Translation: CASSTPIGGGQGRRQYF.